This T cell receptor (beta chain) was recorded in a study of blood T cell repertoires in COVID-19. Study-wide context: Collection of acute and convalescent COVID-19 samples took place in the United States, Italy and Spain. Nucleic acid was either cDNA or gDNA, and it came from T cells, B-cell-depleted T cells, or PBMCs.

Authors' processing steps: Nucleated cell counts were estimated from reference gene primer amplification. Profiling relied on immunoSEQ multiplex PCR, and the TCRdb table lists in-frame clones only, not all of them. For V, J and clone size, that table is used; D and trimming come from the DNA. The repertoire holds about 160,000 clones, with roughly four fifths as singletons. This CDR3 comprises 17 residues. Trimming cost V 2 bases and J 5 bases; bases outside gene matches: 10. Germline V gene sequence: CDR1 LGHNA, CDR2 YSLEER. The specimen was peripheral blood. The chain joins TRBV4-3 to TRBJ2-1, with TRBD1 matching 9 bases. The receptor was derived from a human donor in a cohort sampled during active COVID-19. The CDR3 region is CASSQTPGQGWNNEQFF. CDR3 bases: TGCGCCAGCAGCCAAACCCCGGGACAGGGATGGAACAATGAGCAGTTCTTC.